Below, one TCR beta chain is given with its context. This clonotype was recorded at least ten times. Its antigen has not been determined. Per-base qualities were not stored, and no clone one base away is much larger. To synthesize cDNA, template-switch 5'RACE was performed with a primer carrying a 10-nucleotide random unique molecular identifier so that each TCR transcript was tagged. Every sequencing run yielded over 190 million TCR-beta sequences covering 15-18 subjects. Total RNA was extracted with the RNeasy kit. The KAPA Real-time Library Amplification kit was used to amplify TCR-beta VDJ regions with primers for the TCR constant region and the 5'RACE anchor. Sample indexes and Illumina adaptors were added in a first PCR, and a second PCR then increased library yield. After purification with Ampure beads, the TCR product of roughly 650 bp was size-selected on a 2% E-gel SizeSelection system. Before pooling, library quality was assessed on a Bioanalyzer, concentration was determined with Qubit, and library quantification was performed with the Kapa Library Quantification kit. Libraries were sequenced paired-end 2 x 150 bp on an Illumina HiSeq 2500. To increase sequence diversity, roughly 24-31% phiX was spiked into each library pool. The authors' analysis ran thus. The UMI-based MiGEC pipeline processed quality-filtered reads and removed over 80% of raw TCR sequences during error correction. VDJ genes were aligned to IMGT germline references, and clonotypes were defined by unique CDR3 amino acid sequence plus V-J genes. Clonal expansion, Shannon diversity, and CDR3 relatedness (CalcPairwiseDistances, ClusterSamples) were evaluated with VDJtools, and phylogenetic trees were built with CLCbio workbench. A clone was classed as expanded if it had 8 or more unique UMIs, a cutoff based on coefficient-of-variation modelling across technical triplicates. Clones were called with MiXCR by TCRdb after fastp trimmed the public reads at Q25, and only in-frame beta chains were retained. Every CDR3 protein is listed once, alongside the most common genes and DNA of its rows. The V and J calls and clone size come from TCRdb's table, not from the authors' own analysis. The sample table holds 25,000 to 30,000 distinct CDR3 sequences, of which approximately 6.6% were seen once. The ten largest clonotypes hold just under 9% of the sample.

The record originates from a study of neurological immune-mediated disorders (dated by TCRdb to between 2018 and 2021). About the investigation overall: Peripheral blood TCR-beta repertoires from HTLV-I-associated myelopathy (HAM/TSP) patients, multiple sclerosis patients and healthy controls were compared by UMI-based sequencing. The 95 to 110 TCR-beta libraries covered PBMC samples along with longitudinal samples, technical triplicates, and paired sorted CD4+ and CD8+ T-cell subsets. The cohort was made up of 60 to 75 subjects, consisting of around 14 HAM/TSP patients, some 34 multiple sclerosis patients and 20 healthy controls.

Inclusive of the bounding cysteine and phenylalanine, the CDR3 is 15 residues long. Only the CDR3 part of the read is kept: 45 bases, read in frame from the first base. From the germline V gene, CDR1 is MDHEN and CDR2 is SYDVKM. Compared with germline, V lacks 6 bases and J lacks 7 bases; bases without a gene match: 11. On the study overall, not on this receptor specifically: TCR clonal expansion was highest in HAM/TSP patients and lowest in MS patients, with MS patients falling below even healthy controls. No identical CDR3 amino acid sequences were found to be shared among expanded clones across subjects, suggesting that TCR-beta repertoires were private in all groups.

The healthy controls were volunteers from a blood bank in Maryland, USA. For the unsorted PBMC libraries, 2 million PBMCs were stored in RNAlater at -80 degrees C until RNA extraction and were used to generate the libraries. Peripheral blood was subjected to Ficoll-Hypaque density gradient centrifugation to isolate PBMCs, which were then cryopreserved in liquid nitrogen. The sequencing input was PBMCs. The V and J genes are TRBV28 and TRBJ2-4, with TRBD2 identical over 8 junction bases. The sequence derives from a woman aged 45-59 years in good health. The sequenced DNA: TGTGCCAGCAGAAAAACCGGGGGGGGCGCGAACATTCAGTACTTC. It translates to CASRKTGGGANIQYF. Joined to the reference TRBV28 and TRBJ2-4 proteins, this CDR3 gives the full variable domain: DVKVTQSSRYLVKRTGEKVFLECVQDMDHENMFWYRQDPGLGLRLIYFSYDVKMKEKGDIPEGYSVSREKKERFSLILESASTNQTSMYLCASRKTGGGANIQYFGAGTRLSVL.